Described below is a single T cell receptor beta chain sequence and its context. This clone's antigen is unknown. No qualities accompany the bases; no much larger clone lies one base away. CDR1 and CDR2 (SGHTS, YDEGEE) derive from the germline V gene. The CDR3 sequence holds 15 residues, the cysteine and phenylalanine included. Solely the CDR3 DNA is kept, with 45 bases framed from the first base. The trim is 1 base for V and 0 bases for J, with a gap of 7 bases between the germline ends. This record comes from a study of blood T cell repertoires in COVID-19 (dated by TCRdb to 2020 to 2021). Notes on the research overall: The collaborator samples originated in the United States, Italy and Spain and spanned the acute and convalescent phases of COVID-19. The material from the prospective study consisted of cDNA or gDNA derived from T cells, B-cell-depleted T cells, or PBMCs. The dataset comprised deeply sampled blood TCRbeta repertoires from subjects exposed to, actively infected with, or recovered from COVID-19. A freely available public database, intended as a resource for researchers studying the immune response to SARS-CoV-2, is where the repertoires were released. Samples came from the ongoing ImmuneRACE study (first 160 participants) plus 1,254 subjects from 6 global collaborators. A de-identified subject ID, COVID-19 status, age in years and sex were almost always included in the sample metadata. HLA class I and class II types, where available, came from metadata supplied by the sample provider rather than from assay-based typing.

Collaborating institutions collected whole blood in K2EDTA tubes following their own protocols. For TCRbeta analysis, collaborators shipped samples in one of three forms: frozen whole blood, isolated PBMCs, or DNA extracted from either of those sample types. The immunoSEQ Assay, a bias-controlled multiplex PCR, was used to amplify TCRbeta CDR3 regions from genomic DNA. On the study's bioinformatics: Within the assay, amplification of reference gene primers was used to estimate how many nucleated cells each sample contained. To quantify the absolute abundance of each unique TCRbeta CDR3 rearrangement, sequence reads were collapsed and filtered. For each sample, productive Simpson clonality was calculated by taking the square root of Simpson's diversity index across productive rearrangements. Here the immuneACCESS table is served through TCRdb, limited to in-frame sequences with V and J called. Missing clones are a known gap in these copies; in checked studies unresolved V genes cover under half, and the rest lacks a known reason. V and J calls and clone size follow that table, whereas D and trimming were derived from the DNA. Recorded for this sample are 150,000 to 200,000 clones; roughly 85% of them occurred a single time. The ten largest account for about 10% of the sample.

What the work shows at the level of the full study, not this receptor alone: Clinical and demographic metadata were provided uncurated, with the amount varying by source and participant.

This receptor was taken from a human donor with active or convalescent COVID-19. The donor label of this sample is uncertain. Sequenced sample: peripheral blood. This sequence uses TRBV5-8 and TRBJ1-4, with TRBD1 perhaps the D gene, on 5 matching bases. The CDR3 amino acid sequence is: CASSLRGPTNEKLFF. The sequenced DNA: TGTGCCAGCAGCTTGAGGGGTCCAACTAATGAAAAACTGTTTTTT. With the portions outside the CDR3 filled from the reference TRBV5-8 and TRBJ1-4 genes, the complete variable region becomes EAGVTQSPTHLIKTRGQQATLRCSPISGHTSVYWYQQALGLGLQFLLWYDEGEERNRGNFPPRFSGRQFPNYSSELNVNALELEDSALYLCASSLRGPTNEKLFFGSGTQLSVL.